This T cell receptor beta chain was documented in a study of blood T cell repertoires in COVID-19. Study processing details: Amplification from reference gene primers served as the basis for estimated nucleated cell counts. Method: immunoSEQ multiplex PCR; TCRdb's copy keeps in-frame clones and lacks some. D and trimming were read from the DNA, whereas the V and J calls and clone size are those reported in that table. The sample comprises some 110,000 clones, about 90% of which are singletons, and just over 2% rests with the top ten. The ends lost 4 bases at V and 4 bases at J; junction bases unmatched: 3. This CDR3 comprises 14 residues. Germline V CDR1 and CDR2: SGHRS, YFSETQ.

V is TRBV5-1 and J is TRBJ2-2, with 8 bases identical to TRBD2. The receptor was derived from a man aged 50 to 59 with COVID-19, enrolled during active disease. Sample: peripheral blood. The CDR3: CASSIAGSTGELFF. The CDR3, as DNA: TGCGCCAGCAGCATAGCGGGGAGCACCGGGGAGCTGTTTTTT.